These 23 T cell receptor beta chains came from one sample sequenced in a study of PD-L1 blockade in urothelial cancer. Using immunoSEQ multiplex PCR, the repertoire was profiled, and TCRdb retains in-frame clones only, with some absent. Of under 90,000 clones listed, 90% are singletons. This sample comprised PBMCs, obtained around atezolizumab (anti-PD-L1) treatment. The receptors were sampled from a man aged 60 to 69 with urothelial cancer.

The chain links TRBV5-8 to TRBJ2-7; 10 nucleotides align to TRBD2. Germline values: CDR1 SGHTS, CDR2 YDEGEE. Unmatched junction bases numbered 8, after V lost 5 bases and J lost 3 bases. The CDR3 is made up of 15 amino acids. CDR3 bases: TGTGCCAGCAGTTGGATGTTAGCGGGGGGCTACGAGCAGTACTTC. This gives the protein CASSWMLAGGYEQYF.

This clone has only a few counts. The chain combines TRBV10-3 with TRBJ1-1; D possibly corresponds to TRBD1 (5 bases). This CDR3 is 14 amino acids long. V was clipped by 4 bases and J by 6 bases, with 15 bases between them. Germline-derived CDR1 and CDR2 are ENHRY and SYGVKD. CDR3 sequence: CAISGPGGVPEAFF. CDR3 coding DNA: TGTGCCATCAGTGGTCCCGGGGGAGTCCCTGAAGCTTTCTTT.

This chain uses TRBV9 with TRBJ2-3, with a weak D call TRBD1 (8 bases). Deletions cut 3 bases from V and 3 bases from J, with 17 bases between. This CDR3 is 16 amino acids long. Germline CDR1 SGDLS, CDR2 YYNGEE. CDR3 loop: CASSAEDREGTDTQYF. CDR3 bases: TGTGCCAGCAGCGCTGAGGACAGGGAGGGGACAGATACGCAGTATTTT.

J is TRBJ1-3 and V is TRBV5-6; D remains ambiguous. The CDR3 runs 17 residues. Germline lookup yields CDR1 SGHDT and CDR2 YYEEEE. Trimming removed 1 base at V and 2 bases at J, with 16 bases between. The CDR3 protein is CASSLYAGGGTGNTIYF. In nucleotides, the CDR3 is TGTGCCAGCAGCTTGTATGCCGGTGGAGGAACTGGAAACACCATATATTTT.

V gene TRBV5-4 combines with J gene TRBJ2-2; 7 bases match TRBD2. CDR1 is SGHNT and CDR2 is YYREEE in the germline V gene (reference sequence). Unmatched junction bases numbered 2, after V lost 0 bases and J lost 0 bases. This CDR3 contains 16 residues. DNA of the CDR3: TGTGCCAGCAGCTTGGCGGGGGGTTCGAACACCGGGGAGCTGTTTTTT. Its protein product is CASSLAGGSNTGELFF.

The chain combines TRBV27 with TRBJ2-3, with D perhaps matching TRBD2 (5 bases). Germline V lookup: CDR1 MNHEY, CDR2 SMNVEV (reference sequence). The CDR3 is made up of 17 amino acids. V was cut by 6 bases and J by 1 base, with 20 bases left in between. CDR3 region: CASSPWVSPGGTDTQYF. DNA for the CDR3: TGTGCCAGCAGCCCCTGGGTGAGTCCCGGGGGCACAGATACGCAGTATTTT.

The V and J genes are TRBV27 and TRBJ2-5; 11 positions agree with TRBD2. The CDR3 length is 14 residues. Germline loops: CDR1 MNHEY, CDR2 SMNVEV (reference sequence). V lost 5 bases to trimming and J lost 5 bases; unmatched junction nucleotides: 4. In nucleotides, the CDR3 is TGTGCCAGCAGTCAACTAGCGGGAGTGGAGACCCAGTACTTC. Translation: CASSQLAGVETQYF.

The J gene is TRBJ2-5, the V gene TRBV18; 7 bases line up with TRBD1. With V trimmed by 6 bases and J by 1 base, 5 bases remained unmatched. Germline V gene sequence: CDR1 KGHSH, CDR2 LQKENI. The CDR3 contains 14 residues. CDR3 nucleotide sequence: TGTGCCAGCTCGCGACAGGGAGTCCAAGAGACCCAGTACTTC. Its translation: CASSRQGVQETQYF.

V is TRBV2 and J is TRBJ2-3; 9 nucleotides line up with TRBD1. CDR3 length: 15 amino acids. CDR1 and CDR2 (germline): SNHLY, FYNNEI. Unmatched junction bases numbered 7, after V lost 5 bases and J lost 4 bases. CDR3 region: CASSRRTGDADTQYF. The CDR3 DNA sequence: TGTGCCAGCAGTCGGCGGACAGGGGATGCAGATACGCAGTATTTT.

There are a few counts of this clone. This chain uses TRBV2 with TRBJ2-1; TRBD1 aligns across 9 bases. Trimming cost V 6 bases and J 7 bases; bases outside gene matches: 7. Germline CDR1 SNHLY, CDR2 FYNNEI. CDR3 length: 14 amino acids. The CDR3 DNA sequence: TGTGCCAGCAGGACGACAGGGGGAACGAATGAGCAGTTCTTC. Residues: CASRTTGGTNEQFF.

The chain carries TRBV7-2 and TRBJ1-4; unclear D gene. The CDR3 is 15 residues long. Trimming removed 0 bases at V and 5 bases at J, with 10 bases between. The germline V gene has CDR1 SGHTA and CDR2 FQGNSA. The CDR3: CASSLAPGGNEKLFF. DNA of the CDR3: TGTGCCAGCAGCTTAGCGCCAGGTGGGAATGAAAAACTGTTTTTT.

The genes are TRBV2 and TRBJ1-1; TRBD1 agrees at 7 bases. V was pared by 3 bases and J by 9 bases, with 7 bases of the junction left unmatched. Germline-derived CDR1 and CDR2 are SNHLY and FYNNEI. This CDR3 contains 13 residues. CDR3 region: CASSDLTGIKAFF. The CDR3 DNA sequence: TGTGCCAGCAGTGATTTGACAGGGATAAAAGCTTTCTTT.

The V call is TRBV5-5, the J call TRBJ1-2; 9 nucleotides agree with TRBD1. The J segment lost 4 bases and the V segment lost 3 bases, leaving 10 bases of the junction unmatched. Germline V gene lookup returns CDR1 SGHKS and CDR2 YYEKEE (reference sequence). CDR3 length equals 16 residues. In DNA form, the CDR3 reads TGTGCCAGCAGCTACTCGACCGGGACAGGGAGCTATGGCTACACCTTC. Encoded protein: CASSYSTGTGSYGYTF.

CDR3 DNA sequence: TGCGCCAGCAGCCAAGATGGGGCCACTGAAGCTTTCTTT. Protein product: CASSQDGATEAFF. The chain combines TRBV4-3 with TRBJ1-1, with a tentative D call TRBD1 (5 bases). This CDR3 comprises 13 residues. V was pared by 0 bases and J by 4 bases, with 6 bases between. From germline, CDR1 is LGHNA and CDR2 YSLEER.

The chain employs TRBV5-1 and TRBJ2-5; 8 nucleotides match TRBD2. V was clipped by 4 bases and J by 4 bases; unmatched bases: 9. Germline loops: CDR1 SGHRS, CDR2 YFSETQ. This CDR3 has 15 residues. CDR3: CASSPSGGGRETQYF. CDR3 sequence (DNA): TGCGCCAGCAGCCCGTCCGGGGGGGGGCGAGAGACCCAGTACTTC.

J is TRBJ2-7 and V is TRBV7-2; D might be TRBD1 (6 bases). V lost 4 bases and J lost 2, with 9 bases in between. The CDR3 contains 13 residues. Germline CDR1 SGHTA, CDR2 FQGNSA. The CDR3 region has the DNA TGTGCCAGCAGCTCACAGGGTACCTACGAGCAGTACTTC. This translates into CASSSQGTYEQYF.

The chain links TRBV29-1 to TRBJ2-7; D is undetermined. V lost 3 bases and J lost 7, with 16 bases in between. The germline V gene has CDR1 SQVTM and CDR2 ANQGSEA. This CDR3 has 13 amino acids. CDR3 protein: CSVEVSSYGEQYF. The CDR3 nucleotides are TGCAGCGTTGAGGTGTCTTCATACGGGGAGCAGTACTTC.

A single count supports this clone. The chain combines TRBV6-5 with TRBJ2-2, with 9 bases fitting TRBD2. Trimming removed 6 bases from V and 4 bases from J; junction bases left unmatched: 6. The V gene's germline CDR1 is MNHEY and CDR2 SVGAGI. This CDR3 has 15 residues. The CDR3 loop is CASRQAGGITGELFF. Written as DNA, the CDR3 is TGTGCCAGCAGGCAAGCGGGGGGCATCACCGGGGAGCTGTTTTTT.

V is TRBV5-6 and J is TRBJ1-1; maybe TRBD1 (5 bases). The CDR3 consists of 17 residues. Germline CDR1 is SGHDT and CDR2 is YYEEEE. V shed 3 bases and J shed 1 base, with 19 bases lying between them. For the CDR3, the DNA is TGTGCCAGCAGCTCCCCCAAGGTGGGCAGGGCGAACACTGAAGCTTTCTTT. Encoded protein: CASSSPKVGRANTEAFF.

The chain carries TRBV9 and TRBJ2-7; D is uncertain. The CDR3 loop spans 15 amino acids. Germline CDR1 reads SGDLS; CDR2 reads YYNGEE. The germline V and J ends were trimmed by 3 bases and 7 bases, with 20 bases remaining between them. CDR3: CASSARPLGLREQYF. DNA of the CDR3: TGTGCCAGCAGCGCAAGACCGTTGGGTCTGCGGGAGCAGTACTTC.

The chain links TRBV10-2 to TRBJ1-6, with a tentative D call TRBD1 (5 bases). CDR1 is WSHSY, CDR2 SAAADI, per germline. The length of the CDR3 is 15 residues. Trimming removed 2 bases from V and 1 base from J, with 6 bases in between. The CDR3 here is CASSEQGSYNSPLHF. The DNA of the CDR3 is TGCGCCAGCAGTGAGCAGGGTTCCTATAATTCACCCCTCCACTTT.

V usage is TRBV6-5 and J usage is TRBJ2-7; D might be TRBD2 (5 bases). Trimming pared 9 bases from V and 4 bases from J, leaving 22 bases between. This CDR3 contains 15 residues. CDR1 and CDR2 from the germline V gene are MNHEY and SVGAGI. The CDR3 nucleotides read TGTGCCAGTTCGCCCCAACGCAGCGGTCCTTACGAGCAGTACTTC. The encoded protein is CASSPQRSGPYEQYF.

V usage is TRBV10-3 and J usage is TRBJ1-2; no definite D call. The CDR3 is 13 amino acids. V was pared by 3 bases and J by 3 bases, with 8 bases between. CDR1 and CDR2 (germline): ENHRY, SYGVKD. The DNA for the CDR3 is TGTGCCATCAGTGAAAAAGGAGACTATGGCTACACCTTC. Its translation: CAISEKGDYGYTF.